Below are 30 T cell receptor beta chains sequenced from a single sample in a study of cytomegalovirus exposure and HLA in healthy donors (dated by TCRdb to the late 2010s). The library was built by means of the immunoSEQ multiplex PCR assay. For the multiplex PCR, a mixture combining 60 forward primers for TCR Vbeta segments and 13 reverse primers for TCR Jbeta segments was used. Not all clones reach the TCRdb copy of this immuneACCESS table, which keeps in-frame sequences only. Checked studies attribute under half of the gap to unresolved V genes and leave the rest unexplained. Present in this sample are 90,000 to 150,000 clones, about 86% of which were seen just once. The ten largest clones represent 2% to 2.5% of the sample. The specimen was PBMCs. The source is a woman aged 40 to 50 in good health and CMV-seronegative.

The V gene is TRBV12-1, the J gene TRBJ1-5; the DNA was not compared with TRBD1, the D call given in the table. TRBV12-1 has pseudogene status. The CDR3 is made up of 16 amino acids. The CDR3 region has the DNA TGTGCCAGCAGCTTTGTTGGCCGAAGTAGCAATCAGCCCCAGCATTTT. Its protein product is CASSFVGRSSNQPQHF.

The CDR3 region has the DNA TGTGCCAGCAGCTTCAACACAGGGGGTTCCGGGGAGCTGTTTTTT. Protein: CASSFNTGGSGELFF. The chain employs TRBV7-6 and TRBJ2-2; 8 nucleotides line up with TRBD1. The CDR3 length is 15 residues. From germline, CDR1 is SGHVS and CDR2 FNYEAQ. J was trimmed by 6 bases and V by 3 bases; bases with no gene match: 6.

J is TRBJ2-7 and V is TRBV5-1; TRBD1 might be the D (6 bases). V shed 2 bases and J shed 3 bases, with 18 bases lying between them. Germline-derived CDR1 and CDR2 are SGHRS and YFSETQ. The CDR3 consists of 16 residues. This CDR3 is CASSFDRTGGNYEQYF. The CDR3 bases are TGCGCCAGCAGCTTTGACAGGACTGGCGGTAACTACGAGCAGTACTTC. Supplemented by reference TRBV5-1 and TRBJ2-7, the full variable domain reads KAGVTQTPRYLIKTRGQQVTLSCSPISGHRSVSWYQQTPGQGLQFLFEYFSETQRNKGNFPGRFSGRQFSNSRSEMNVSTLELGDSALYLCASSFDRTGGNYEQYFGPGTRLTVT.

This sequence joins TRBV29-1 and TRBJ1-2, with 9 bases lining up with TRBD1. V lost 8 bases, J lost 5 bases, and 15 bases stayed unmatched. The CDR3 totals 15 residues. The germline gives CDR1 SQVTM, CDR2 ANQGSEA. The CDR3 sequence: CSSEGWDREGYGYTF. In DNA form, the CDR3 reads TGCAGCTCCGAAGGCTGGGACAGGGAGGGGTATGGCTACACCTTC.

J is TRBJ2-3 and V is TRBV6-6, with TRBD1 identical over 10 bases. The germline CDR1 and CDR2 sequences are MNHNY and SVGAGI (reference sequence). The CDR3 has 14 residues. The ends lost 5 bases at V and 6 bases at J; junction bases unmatched: 5. DNA of the CDR3: TGTGCCAGCAGTGACGGGACAGGGGTGGATACGCAGTATTTT. Translating gives CASSDGTGVDTQYF.

The J gene is TRBJ1-5, the V gene TRBV28, with D uncertain. The CDR3 loop spans 12 amino acids. CDR1 MDHEN and CDR2 SYDVKM come from the germline V gene. V gave up 5 bases and J gave up 4 bases, with 6 bases separating them. The CDR3 nucleotides are TGTGCCAGCAGTCTAATAAATCAGCCCCAGCATTTT. Translation gives CASSLINQPQHF.

The table lists this clone with a few counts. The chain carries TRBV27 and TRBJ1-6; D is undetermined. Looked up from germline, CDR1 is MNHEY and CDR2 is SMNVEV (reference sequence). V lost 3 bases, J lost 1 base, and 13 bases lay in between. CDR3 length equals 17 residues. The CDR3 loop reads CASSLGREVSYNSPLHF. For the CDR3, the DNA is TGTGCCAGCAGTTTGGGCCGGGAGGTGTCCTATAATTCACCCCTCCACTTT.

The chain joins TRBV7-9 to TRBJ1-1; tentative D call: TRBD1 (6 bases). CDR3 size: 12 residues. Trimming took 5 bases from V and 8 from J, leaving 12 bases between them. Germline lookup yields CDR1 SEHNR and CDR2 FQNEAQ (reference sequence). CDR3 residues: CASSVGRGEAFF. DNA for the CDR3: TGTGCCAGCAGCGTCGGCAGGGGAGAAGCTTTCTTT.

This chain joins TRBV6-4 and TRBJ2-2, with 9 bases that match TRBD2. CDR1 and CDR2 from the germline V gene are MRHNA and SNTAGT. V shed 6 bases and J 4 bases; nucleotides not matched to a gene: 3. This CDR3 is built from 14 residues. The CDR3: CASSSTSGTGELFF. Written as DNA, the CDR3 is TGTGCCAGCAGCTCGACTAGCGGCACCGGGGAGCTGTTTTTT.

J is TRBJ2-1 and V is TRBV19, with D possibly being TRBD1 (5 bases). There are 12 residues in the CDR3. The germline CDR1 and CDR2 sequences are LNHDA and SQIVND (reference sequence). The V end lost 6 bases, the J end lost 10 bases, and 13 bases lay between the germline ends. The CDR3 sequence: CASRLKQEEQFF. CDR3 DNA sequence: TGTGCCAGTAGACTAAAACAGGAGGAGCAGTTCTTC.

The chain carries TRBV15 and TRBJ2-7; TRBD1 matches at 7 bases. Germline V CDR1 and CDR2: LNHNV, YYDKDF (reference sequence). This CDR3 has 14 residues. The J segment lost 2 bases and the V segment lost 5 bases, leaving 6 bases of the junction unmatched. CDR3 DNA: TGTGCCACCAGCCCAGGACAGGATACCTACGAGCAGTACTTC. Encoded protein: CATSPGQDTYEQYF.

The genes are TRBV19 and TRBJ2-3, with 10 bases matching TRBD2. The CDR3 length is 15 residues. V gave up 5 bases and J gave up 4 bases; unmatched junction bases: 6. Germline lookup yields CDR1 LNHDA and CDR2 SQIVND (reference sequence). The DNA for the CDR3 is TGTGCCAGTAGTGGGATAGCGGGAGGCGCAGATACGCAGTATTTT. Translation: CASSGIAGGADTQYF.

The genes are TRBV13 and TRBJ2-2; perhaps TRBD1 as D (6 bases). The germline V gene encodes CDR1 PRHDT and CDR2 FYEKMQ (reference sequence). This CDR3 comprises 16 residues. The V end lost 0 bases, the J end lost 1 base, and 9 bases lay between the germline ends. CDR3 DNA: TGTGCCAGCAGCTTAGGGGCGACAGGGAACACCGGGGAGCTGTTTTTT. It translates to CASSLGATGNTGELFF. The full variable domain, rest sourced from reference TRBV13 and TRBJ2-2, is AAGVIQSPRHLIKEKRETATLKCYPIPRHDTVYWYQQGPGQDPQFLISFYEKMQSDKGSIPDRFSAQQFSDYHSELNMSSLELGDSALYFCASSLGATGNTGELFFGEGSRLTVL.

V gene TRBV7-2 combines with J gene TRBJ1-3, with D possibly matching TRBD1 (5 bases). V was clipped by 3 bases and J by 2 bases, with 20 bases between them. Germline lookup yields CDR1 SGHTA and CDR2 FQGNSA. The CDR3 sequence is 18 residues long. Here the CDR3 DNA reads TGTGCCAGCAGCTTTATGGTCCTAGGTTCAGGGACTGGAAACACCATATATTTT. Translated, it gives CASSFMVLGSGTGNTIYF.

The rearrangement uses TRBV11-2 and TRBJ2-7; TRBD1 aligns across 9 bases. CDR1 and CDR2 (germline): SGHAT, FQNNGV. The CDR3 covers 15 residues. The ends lost 5 bases at V and 6 bases at J; junction bases unmatched: 11. CDR3 bases: TGTGCCAGCAGCGGGGCCGGGACAGGGTTTTGCGAGCAGTACTTC. It is translated as CASSGAGTGFCEQYF.

This chain joins TRBV9 and TRBJ1-6; D is unresolved. CDR3 length: 14 amino acids. The V end was cut by 0 bases, the J end by 6 bases, with 7 bases between. CDR1 is SGDLS and CDR2 is YYNGEE in the germline V gene. The CDR3, as DNA: TGTGCCAGCAGCGTAGGTCCTCCTAATTCACCCCTCCACTTT. This translates into CASSVGPPNSPLHF.

This chain links TRBV19 with TRBJ2-7; TRBD2 might be the D (6 bases). CDR1 and CDR2 from the germline V gene are LNHDA and SQIVND (reference sequence). Trimming removed 2 bases from V and 6 bases from J, with 14 bases in between. The CDR3 runs to 14 residues. The CDR3 DNA is TGTGCCAGTAGTATAATGACGGGAGAATCCGAGCAGTACTTC. As protein: CASSIMTGESEQYF.

The chain recombines TRBV5-4 with TRBJ2-1, with 11 bases fitting TRBD2. Trimming at V came to 2 bases and at J to 5 bases, leaving 3 bases not matched to a gene. This CDR3 has 15 amino acids. Germline CDR1 and CDR2: SGHNT and YYREEE (reference sequence). The DNA for the CDR3 is TGTGCCAGCAGCTTAGGGACTAGCGGAAACAATGAGCAGTTCTTC. Protein sequence: CASSLGTSGNNEQFF.

In this sample, this clone turned up once. The rearrangement joins TRBV6-4 to TRBJ2-3; D is possibly TRBD2 (5 bases). The CDR3 length is 16 residues. The germline CDR1 and CDR2 sequences are MRHNA and SNTAGT. The V end lost 3 bases, the J end lost 2 bases, and 15 bases lay between the germline ends. This CDR3 reads CASSERGLADTDTQYF. DNA of the CDR3: TGTGCCAGCAGTGAAAGAGGTCTAGCAGACACAGATACGCAGTATTTT.

The chain uses TRBV27 and TRBJ2-3; D is possibly TRBD1 (6 bases). This CDR3 contains 17 residues. Per the germline V gene, CDR1 is MNHEY and CDR2 is SMNVEV (reference sequence). The V end was cut by 6 bases, the J end by 1 base, with 20 bases between. CDR3 bases: TGTGCCAGCAGCCCATTCACTACAGGGTATGGCACAGATACGCAGTATTTT. It yields the protein CASSPFTTGYGTDTQYF.

The rearrangement links TRBV27 to TRBJ2-1; weak D call: TRBD2 (6 bases). The CDR3 sequence is 16 residues long. V gave up 8 bases and J gave up 10 bases, with 27 bases separating them. CDR1 and CDR2 from the germline V gene are MNHEY and SMNVEV (reference sequence). CDR3 DNA: TGTGCCAGCTCCAAACCCAGCGGGCCCCAAACAAGAGAGCAGTTCTTC. It encodes CASSKPSGPQTREQFF.

Details on this clone: Sequence at one end of the junction differs from germline and may be a read error. CDR3 region: CSSSSLSLAGRTGELFF. Written as DNA, the CDR3 is TGTTCCAGCAGCTCGTTATCCTTAGCGGGACGGACCGGGGAGCTGTTTTTT. The chain joins TRBV7-9 to TRBJ2-2; 8 bases fit TRBD2. This CDR3 contains 17 residues. Germline-derived CDR1 and CDR2 are SEHNR and FQNEAQ (reference sequence). Looking up the rest from reference TRBV7-9 and TRBJ2-2 gives the full variable domain: DTGVSQNPRHKITKRGQNVTFRCDPISEHNRLYWYRQTLGQGPEFLTYFQNEAQLEKSRLLSDRFSAERPKGSFSTLEIQRTEQGDSAMYLCSSSSLSLAGRTGELFFGEGSRLTVL.

The chain joins TRBV28 to TRBJ2-1, with TRBD2 matching over 13 bases. CDR1 and CDR2 (germline): MDHEN, SYDVKM. V shed 7 bases, J shed 3 bases, and the junction held 6 bases outside the gene matches. The CDR3 sequence is 16 residues long. CDR3 amino acids: CASNLGTSGNYNEQFF. The CDR3 region has the DNA TGTGCCAGCAACCTCGGGACTAGCGGGAACTACAATGAGCAGTTCTTC.

The CDR3 loop is CASSPPGSDTDTQYF. The CDR3 DNA follows: TGCGCCAGCAGCCCTCCCGGTTCCGACACAGATACGCAGTATTTT. The chain has TRBV10-1 and TRBJ2-3; D uncertain. Per the germline V gene, CDR1 is WNHNN and CDR2 is SYGVQD (reference sequence). The CDR3 has 15 amino acids. The germline V and J ends were trimmed by 6 bases and 2 bases, with 15 bases remaining between them.

DNA of the CDR3: TGTGCCAGCTCACCGGGACTAGCGGGCACCGGGGAGCTGTTTTTT. Its protein is CASSPGLAGTGELFF. The chain joins TRBV18 to TRBJ2-2, with 12 nucleotides matching TRBD2. J was trimmed by 4 bases and V by 3 bases; bases with no gene match: 0. Looked up from germline, CDR1 is KGHSH and CDR2 is LQKENI. The CDR3 covers 15 residues.

This clone occurred once. V is TRBV9 and J is TRBJ2-3, with TRBD2 matching over 7 bases. The CDR3 extends over 13 amino acids. The germline CDR1 and CDR2 sequences are SGDLS and YYNGEE. The V gene end was trimmed by 7 bases and the J gene end by 4 bases; junction bases not matched to a gene: 6. The CDR3 is CASGGGSPDTQYF. The CDR3 DNA is TGTGCCAGCGGCGGCGGGAGCCCAGATACGCAGTATTTT.

The chain recombines TRBV15 with TRBJ1-1; 11 bases align to TRBD1. The J segment lost 3 bases and the V segment lost 2 bases, leaving 2 bases of the junction unmatched. There are 15 residues in the CDR3. CDR1 is LNHNV and CDR2 is YYDKDF in the germline V gene (reference sequence). CDR3 bases: TGTGCCACCAGCAGATGGGGACAGGGGGACACTGAAGCTTTCTTT. It is translated as CATSRWGQGDTEAFF.

For the CDR3, the DNA is TGTGCCAGCCGCGGCGGCTCCTATAATTCACCCCTCCACTTT. It is translated as CASRGGSYNSPLHF. This chain joins TRBV27 and TRBJ1-6; D remains ambiguous. The CDR3 consists of 14 residues. Germline V CDR1 and CDR2: MNHEY, SMNVEV (reference sequence). V shed 8 bases and J shed 0 bases, with 8 bases lying between them.

The V call is TRBV28, the J call TRBJ2-7, with a weak D call TRBD1 (6 bases). The CDR3 length is 17 residues. Germline V gives CDR1 MDHEN, CDR2 SYDVKM. Trimming stripped 2 bases from V and 6 bases from J, with 23 bases between. This CDR3 reads CASSLGPGLLGAGEQYF. The CDR3 region has the DNA TGTGCCAGCAGTTTAGGCCCTGGGTTGCTGGGGGCGGGCGAGCAGTACTTC.

V is TRBV4-1 and J is TRBJ2-3; tentative D call: TRBD1 (6 bases). V was shortened by 0 bases and J by 1 base, with 17 bases between the two germline ends. The CDR3 is 18 residues long. The germline gives CDR1 MGHRA, CDR2 YSYEKL. The CDR3 sequence: CASSQERDSAGGTDTQYF. CDR3 DNA sequence: TGCGCCAGCAGCCAAGAAAGGGATTCGGCAGGGGGCACAGATACGCAGTATTTT.